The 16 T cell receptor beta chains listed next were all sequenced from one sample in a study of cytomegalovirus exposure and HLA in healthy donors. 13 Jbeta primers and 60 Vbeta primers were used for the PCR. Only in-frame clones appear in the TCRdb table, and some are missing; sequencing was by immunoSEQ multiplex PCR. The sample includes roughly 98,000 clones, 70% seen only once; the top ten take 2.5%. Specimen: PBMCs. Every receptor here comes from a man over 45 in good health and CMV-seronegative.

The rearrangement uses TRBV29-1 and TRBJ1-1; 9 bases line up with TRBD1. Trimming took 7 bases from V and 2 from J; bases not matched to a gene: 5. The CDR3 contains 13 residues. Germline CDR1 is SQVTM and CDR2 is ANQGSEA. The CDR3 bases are TGCAGCGGTGGACAGGGGCGAAACACTGAAGCTTTCTTT. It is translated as CSGGQGRNTEAFF.

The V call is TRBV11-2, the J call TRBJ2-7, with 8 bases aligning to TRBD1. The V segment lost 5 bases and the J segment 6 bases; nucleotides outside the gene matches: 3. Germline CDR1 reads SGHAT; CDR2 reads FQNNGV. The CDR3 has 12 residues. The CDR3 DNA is TGTGCCAGCAGCGAAGACAGGGGCGAGCAGTACTTC. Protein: CASSEDRGEQYF.

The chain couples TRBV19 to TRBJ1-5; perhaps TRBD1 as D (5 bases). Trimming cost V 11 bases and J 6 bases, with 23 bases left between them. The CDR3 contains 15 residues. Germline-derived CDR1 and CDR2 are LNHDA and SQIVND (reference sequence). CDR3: CASRGSLPWVQPQHF. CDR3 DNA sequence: TGTGCCTCTAGGGGATCCCTCCCCTGGGTTCAGCCCCAGCATTTT.

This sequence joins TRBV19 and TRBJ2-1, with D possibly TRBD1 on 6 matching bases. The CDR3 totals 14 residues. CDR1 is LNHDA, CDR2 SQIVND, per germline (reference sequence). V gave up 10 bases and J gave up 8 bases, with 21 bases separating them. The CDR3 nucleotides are TGTGCCACTCGAAGGGCAGGGGTTATCGATGAGCAGTTCTTC. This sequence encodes CATRRAGVIDEQFF.

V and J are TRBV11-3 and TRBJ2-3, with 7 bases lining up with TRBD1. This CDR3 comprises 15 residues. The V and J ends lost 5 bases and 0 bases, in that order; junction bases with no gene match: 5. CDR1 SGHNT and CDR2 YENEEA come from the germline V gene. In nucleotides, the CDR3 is TGTGCCAGCAGCACGAACAGGGGAAGCACAGATACGCAGTATTTT. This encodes CASSTNRGSTDTQYF.

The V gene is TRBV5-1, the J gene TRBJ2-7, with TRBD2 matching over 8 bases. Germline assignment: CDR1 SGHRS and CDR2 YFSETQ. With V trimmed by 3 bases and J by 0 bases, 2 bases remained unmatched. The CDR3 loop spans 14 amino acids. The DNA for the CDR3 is TGCGCCAGCAGCTACAGCGGGAGCTCCTACGAGCAGTACTTC. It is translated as CASSYSGSSYEQYF.

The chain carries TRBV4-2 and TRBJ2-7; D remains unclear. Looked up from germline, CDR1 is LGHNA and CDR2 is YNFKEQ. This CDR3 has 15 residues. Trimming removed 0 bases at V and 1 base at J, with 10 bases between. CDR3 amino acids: CASSQDLSQSYEQYF. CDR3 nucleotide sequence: TGTGCCAGCAGCCAAGATTTGTCCCAGTCCTACGAGCAGTACTTC.

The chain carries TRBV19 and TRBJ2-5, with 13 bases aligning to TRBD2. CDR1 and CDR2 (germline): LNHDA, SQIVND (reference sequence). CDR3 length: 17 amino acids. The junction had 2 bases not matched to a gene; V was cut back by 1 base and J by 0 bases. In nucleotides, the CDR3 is TGTGCCAGTAGTATAGGACTAGCGGGGGGAAACCAAGAGACCCAGTACTTC. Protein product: CASSIGLAGGNQETQYF.

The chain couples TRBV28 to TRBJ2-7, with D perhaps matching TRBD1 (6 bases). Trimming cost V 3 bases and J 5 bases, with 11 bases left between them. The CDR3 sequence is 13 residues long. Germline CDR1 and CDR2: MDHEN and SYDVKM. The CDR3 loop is CASSFTHRDEQYF. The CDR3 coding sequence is TGTGCCAGCAGTTTCACCCACAGGGACGAGCAGTACTTC.

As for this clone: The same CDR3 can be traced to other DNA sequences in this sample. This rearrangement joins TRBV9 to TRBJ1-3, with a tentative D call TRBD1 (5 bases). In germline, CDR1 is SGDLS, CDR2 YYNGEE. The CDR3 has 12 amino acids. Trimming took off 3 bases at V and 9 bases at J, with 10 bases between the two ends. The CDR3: CASSAGGGTIYF. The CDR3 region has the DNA TGTGCCAGCAGCGCGGGGGGGGGCACCATATATTTT.

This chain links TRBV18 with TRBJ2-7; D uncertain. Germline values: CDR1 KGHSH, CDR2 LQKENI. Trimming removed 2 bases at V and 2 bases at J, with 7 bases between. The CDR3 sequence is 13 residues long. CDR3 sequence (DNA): TGTGCCAGCTCACCAAACAGCCCCTACGAGCAGTACTTC. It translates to CASSPNSPYEQYF. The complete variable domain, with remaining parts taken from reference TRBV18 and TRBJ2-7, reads NAGVMQNPRHLVRRRGQEARLRCSPMKGHSHVYWYRQLPEEGLKFMVYLQKENIIDESGMPKERFSAEFPKEGPSILRIQQVVRGDSAAYFCASSPNSPYEQYFGPGTRLTVT.

CDR3 sequence (DNA): TGCGCCAGCAGCCAAGGGGGGGTACAGGACTCCTATAATTCACCCCTCCACTTT. Residues: CASSQGGVQDSYNSPLHF. The chain recombines TRBV4-1 with TRBJ1-6, with D perhaps TRBD1 (5 bases). CDR3 size: 18 residues. Trimming removed 1 base at V and 0 bases at J, with 13 bases between. Germline CDR1 reads MGHRA; CDR2 reads YSYEKL.

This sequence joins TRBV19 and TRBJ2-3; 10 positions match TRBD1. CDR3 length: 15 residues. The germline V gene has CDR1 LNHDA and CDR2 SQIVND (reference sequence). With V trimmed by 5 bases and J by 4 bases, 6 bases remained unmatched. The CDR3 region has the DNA TGTGCCAGTAGTCCCCGGGACAGGGGTTCAGATACGCAGTATTTT. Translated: CASSPRDRGSDTQYF.

Here the CDR3 DNA reads TGCAGTGCTTCAGACAATGAGCAGTTCTTC. Amino acids: CSASDNEQFF. The chain links TRBV20-1 to TRBJ2-1; D gene unclear. CDR1 and CDR2 (germline): DFQATT, SNEGSKA (reference sequence). Trimming cost V 5 bases and J 5 bases, with 4 bases left between them. The CDR3 is 10 residues long.

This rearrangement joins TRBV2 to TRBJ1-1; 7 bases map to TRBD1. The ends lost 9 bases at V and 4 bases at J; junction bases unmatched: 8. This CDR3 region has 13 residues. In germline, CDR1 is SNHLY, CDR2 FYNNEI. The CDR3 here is CASTGQILTEAFF. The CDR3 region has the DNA TGTGCCAGTACGGGACAGATACTCACTGAAGCTTTCTTT.

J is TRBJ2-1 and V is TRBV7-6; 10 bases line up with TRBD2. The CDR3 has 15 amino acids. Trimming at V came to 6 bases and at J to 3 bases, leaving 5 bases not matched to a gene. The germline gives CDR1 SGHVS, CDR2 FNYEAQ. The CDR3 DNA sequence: TGTGCCAGCAGTCCCTTAGCGGGGGGCTACAATGAGCAGTTCTTC. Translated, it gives CASSPLAGGYNEQFF.